Shown below are 15 T cell receptor beta chains from a single sample sequenced in a study of blood T cell repertoires in COVID-19 (dated by TCRdb to the early 2020s). The method behind the library was the immunoSEQ multiplex PCR assay. TCRdb re-hosts the immuneACCESS table, in-frame sequences only. Its copies lack some clones; in the studies checked, an unresolved V gene accounts for under half of them, and the cause for the rest is not known. The sample records roughly 100,000 clones, 60% to 85% of which are singletons. 5% to 7.5% of the sample is taken by the ten largest. Specimen: peripheral blood. The receptors here all came from a man aged 80 or over with COVID-19, enrolled during active disease.

The V gene is TRBV5-8, the J gene TRBJ2-1; a possible D gene is TRBD2 (6 bases). With 2 bases removed from V and 7 bases from J, the gap between germline ends came to 22 bases. Looked up from germline, CDR1 is SGHTS and CDR2 is YDEGEE. This CDR3 comprises 17 residues. CDR3 DNA sequence: TGTGCCAGCAGCTTCTTTGGTGGGCTAGCGTTGAGGAATGAGCAGTTCTTC. Protein product: CASSFFGGLALRNEQFF.

A single count supports this clone. This chain links TRBV28 with TRBJ1-2, with D perhaps matching TRBD1 (6 bases). The length of the CDR3 is 13 residues. Trimming removed 4 bases from V and 3 bases from J, with 9 bases in between. Per germline, CDR1 MDHEN and CDR2 SYDVKM. This CDR3 reads CASSSTGYYGYTF. CDR3 coding DNA: TGTGCCAGCAGTTCCACAGGGTACTATGGCTACACCTTC.

V is TRBV6-5 and J is TRBJ1-2, with D possibly being TRBD1 (6 bases). Germline values: CDR1 MNHEY, CDR2 SVGAGI. V dropped 5 bases and J dropped 4 bases, with 17 bases sitting between them. CDR3 length equals 15 residues. The chain's CDR3 is CASSHPTGRGYGYTF. The CDR3 bases are TGTGCCAGCAGTCACCCGACGGGCAGGGGCTATGGCTACACCTTC.

This clone was recorded only once. The chain recombines TRBV2 with TRBJ2-1; a possible D gene is TRBD1 (6 bases). From germline, CDR1 is SNHLY and CDR2 FYNNEI. CDR3 length equals 15 residues. The ends were cut back, 2 bases at V and 0 bases at J, with 8 bases in the middle. This CDR3 reads CASSEIGGSYNEQFF. CDR3 DNA: TGTGCCAGCAGTGAAATAGGGGGCTCCTACAATGAGCAGTTCTTC.

The chain joins TRBV3-1 (or the pseudogene TRBV3-2) to TRBJ1-4; D is ambiguous. Trimming took off 6 bases at V and 10 bases at J, with 15 bases between the two ends. The CDR3 runs 13 residues. CDR1 is LGHDT, CDR2 YNNKEL, per germline (reference sequence). CDR3 bases: TGTGCCAGCAGTCTAACCCCCGTTGGAAAACTGTTTTTT. It encodes CASSLTPVGKLFF.

CDR3 residues: CASSLSYRGGYTF. In DNA, the CDR3 is TGTGCCAGCAGTTTATCCTACAGGGGCGGCTACACCTTC. The V call is TRBV12-3 or TRBV12-4, the J call TRBJ1-2, with 7 bases matching TRBD1. The CDR3 has 13 amino acids. The junction had 5 bases not matched to a gene; V was cut back by 2 bases and J by 8 bases.

V is TRBV2 and J is TRBJ2-2, with D possibly matching TRBD1 (5 bases). CDR1 and CDR2 from the germline V gene are SNHLY and FYNNEI. The CDR3 is 13 amino acids. Trimming took off 7 bases at V and 2 bases at J, with 8 bases between the two ends. This CDR3 reads CASTGQNTGELFF. In nucleotides, the CDR3 is TGTGCCAGCACCGGACAAAACACCGGGGAGCTGTTTTTT.

The rearrangement uses TRBV2 and TRBJ1-1; D remains unclear. Trimming stripped 4 bases from V and 3 bases from J, with 9 bases between. The V gene's germline CDR1 is SNHLY and CDR2 FYNNEI. The CDR3 contains 13 residues. CDR3 residues: CASSAQEDTEAFF. As DNA, the CDR3 is TGTGCCAGCAGTGCGCAAGAGGACACTGAAGCTTTCTTT.

The chain's CDR3 is CASSRPTGGTGELFF. The CDR3, as DNA: TGTGCCAGCTCACGGCCGACAGGAGGCACCGGGGAGCTGTTTTTT. The chain uses TRBV18 and TRBJ2-2; D is perhaps TRBD1 (6 bases). Trimming cost V 4 bases and J 4 bases, with 13 bases left between them. The length of the CDR3 is 15 residues. CDR1 is KGHSH, CDR2 LQKENI, per germline.

The chain uses TRBV7-9 and TRBJ2-5; 12 bases map to TRBD2. V lost 5 bases, J lost 4 bases, and 8 bases stayed unmatched. Germline assignment: CDR1 SEHNR and CDR2 FQNEAQ (reference sequence). The CDR3 totals 16 residues. CDR3 amino acids: CASSRATSGGGETQYF. Here the CDR3 DNA reads TGTGCCAGCAGCCGCGCGACTAGCGGGGGAGGAGAGACCCAGTACTTC.

The V and J genes are TRBV5-1 and TRBJ1-2, with D perhaps TRBD1 (5 bases). The CDR3 is made up of 16 amino acids. CDR1 is SGHRS and CDR2 is YFSETQ in the germline V gene. Trimming took off 0 bases at V and 0 bases at J, with 12 bases between the two ends. CDR3 nucleotide sequence: TGCGCCAGCAGCTTGGACGACAGAGACACTAACTATGGCTACACCTTC. It encodes CASSLDDRDTNYGYTF.

This rearrangement joins TRBV29-1 to TRBJ1-1; 8 bases are shared with TRBD1. The CDR3 is 14 amino acids. Per the germline V gene, CDR1 is SQVTM and CDR2 is ANQGSEA. J lost 1 base, V lost 3 bases, and 4 bases had no gene match. CDR3 sequence: CSVDQGARNTEAFF. DNA of the CDR3: TGCAGCGTTGACCAGGGGGCGCGGAACACTGAAGCTTTCTTT.

This rearrangement joins TRBV7-8 to TRBJ1-1; D is ambiguous. Trimming shortened V by 0 bases and J by 5 bases, and 10 bases separated the two germline ends. CDR3 size: 14 residues. The germline CDR1 and CDR2 sequences are SGHVS and FQNEAQ. The CDR3 region is CASSLAGSKTEAFF. The CDR3 coding sequence is TGTGCCAGCAGCTTAGCTGGCAGTAAGACTGAAGCTTTCTTT.

The chain couples TRBV5-6 to TRBJ2-5, with D possibly matching TRBD2 (6 bases). The CDR3 is 13 amino acids. Germline assignment: CDR1 SGHDT and CDR2 YYEEEE. Trimming removed 4 bases from V and 5 bases from J, with 12 bases in between. The CDR3 loop is CASSPIGTETQYF. In DNA, the CDR3 is TGTGCCAGCAGCCCGATAGGGACTGAGACCCAGTACTTC.

V usage is TRBV7-2 and J usage is TRBJ1-6; TRBD1 aligns across 8 bases. The germline V gene encodes CDR1 SGHTA and CDR2 FQGNSA. The ends lost 4 bases at V and 6 bases at J; junction bases unmatched: 5. This CDR3 has 15 amino acids. The CDR3 region is CASSSGTGLNSPLHF. The CDR3 DNA follows: TGTGCCAGCAGCTCCGGGACAGGCCTTAATTCACCCCTCCACTTT.